The clone carrying this T cell receptor (beta chain) was seen once. Its antigen is undetermined. The data are from a study of T cell responses to AZD1222 COVID-19 vaccine. Findings of the study overall: Clonal diversity may have been underestimated in mostly white British donors.

Between the trimmed V and J ends, which lost 3 bases and 0 bases, there was a span of 12 bases. Germline CDR1 reads SGHRS; CDR2 reads YFSETQ. The CDR3 has 15 amino acids. The repertoire was sequenced with immunoSEQ multiplex PCR; TCRdb's copy has only in-frame clones and lacks some. Among 150,000 to 200,000 clones listed, more than 80% were seen once. The TCR was taken from an adult in good health. Material: peripheral blood, obtained on day 0 of AZD1222 vaccination. This rearrangement joins TRBV5-1 to TRBJ1-1; D unresolved. CDR3 region: CASSSLGIMNTEAFF. The CDR3 DNA follows: TGCGCCAGCAGCTCCCTCGGGATAATGAACACTGAAGCTTTCTTT.